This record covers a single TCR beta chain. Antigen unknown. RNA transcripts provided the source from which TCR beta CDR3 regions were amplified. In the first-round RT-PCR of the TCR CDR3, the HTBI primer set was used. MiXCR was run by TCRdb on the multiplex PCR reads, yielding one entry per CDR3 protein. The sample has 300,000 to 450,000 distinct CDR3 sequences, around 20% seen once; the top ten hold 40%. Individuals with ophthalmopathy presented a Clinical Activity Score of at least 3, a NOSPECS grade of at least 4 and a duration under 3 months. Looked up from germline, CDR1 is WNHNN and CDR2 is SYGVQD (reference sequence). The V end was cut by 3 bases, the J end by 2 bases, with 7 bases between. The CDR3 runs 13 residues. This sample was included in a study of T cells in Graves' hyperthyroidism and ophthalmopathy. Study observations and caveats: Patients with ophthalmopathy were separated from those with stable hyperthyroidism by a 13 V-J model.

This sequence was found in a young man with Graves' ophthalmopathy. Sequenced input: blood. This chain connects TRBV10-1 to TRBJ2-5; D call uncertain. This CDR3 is CASSENRQETQYF. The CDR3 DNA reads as TGCGCCAGCAGTGAAAACAGACAAGAGACCCAGTACTTC.